The clone carrying this T cell receptor beta chain was counted only a few times. The antigen is not known. This sample is part of a study of regulatory T cells in long-lasting Graves disease. Study-level background: In persistent Graves' disease, antithyroid drugs had been taken for over 5 years and TSH receptor antibodies stayed positive. Whole-study results and caveats: Persistent disease was characterized by preferential usage of TRBV28, TRBJ1-2 and TRBJ2-5.

Time point noted: persistent/refractory GD, antithyroid drugs over 5 years with positive TRAb. RNA from PBMCs was the source of the TCR library. Looked up from germline, CDR1 is GTSNPN and CDR2 is SVGIG (reference sequence). V lost 6 bases to trimming and J lost 3 bases; unmatched junction nucleotides: 6. This CDR3 spans 13 amino acids. Arm-PCR of CDR3 regions and iRepertoire HTBI primers were used to build TCR beta libraries. In the source study's methods: Sequenced samples collectively carried roughly 60 TRBV and over 11 TRBJ segments. TCRdb reprocessed the multiplex PCR reads via MiXCR and lists one record per CDR3 protein. These V and J calls are TCRdb output, not the study's own analysis. Counted here are roughly 500,000 distinct CDR3 sequences, around 21% occurring once; the ten biggest clones make up less than 9%.

This TCR was recovered from a female donor with Graves disease. V is TRBV30 and J is TRBJ1-1; 8 nucleotides line up with TRBD1. Sequencing was performed on peripheral blood mononuclear cells (PBMCs), taken when the disease was refractory, from a patient treated with antithyroid drugs. The CDR3 region has the DNA TGTGCCTGCCTTGACAGGGGTTACACTGAAGCTTTCTTT. Encoded protein: CACLDRGYTEAFF.